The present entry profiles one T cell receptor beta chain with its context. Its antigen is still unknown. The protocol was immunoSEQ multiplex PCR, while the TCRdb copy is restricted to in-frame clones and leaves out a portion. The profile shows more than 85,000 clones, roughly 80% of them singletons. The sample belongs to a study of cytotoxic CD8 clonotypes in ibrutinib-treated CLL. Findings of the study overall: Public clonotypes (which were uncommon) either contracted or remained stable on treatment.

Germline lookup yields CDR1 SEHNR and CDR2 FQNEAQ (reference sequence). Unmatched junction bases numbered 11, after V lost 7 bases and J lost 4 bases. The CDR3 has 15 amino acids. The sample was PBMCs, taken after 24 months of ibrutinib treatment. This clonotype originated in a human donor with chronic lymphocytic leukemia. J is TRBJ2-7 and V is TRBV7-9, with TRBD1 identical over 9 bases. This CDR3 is CASTHTGTGTYEQYF. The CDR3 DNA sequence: TGTGCCAGCACCCACACCGGGACAGGGACTTACGAGCAGTACTTC.